The 24 T cell receptor beta chains below all came from one sample that was sequenced in a study of identical twins. TCRdb fed the 5' RACE reads into MiXCR, producing one record per CDR3 protein. The sample yields hundreds of thousands of distinct CDR3 sequences, 8.5% to 9% seen once. This sample was shared with a second study, whose subject was yellow fever vaccine responses in identical twins.

Sequenced input: PBMCs. The receptors originated from a woman younger than 30 in good health.

Worth noting for this clonotype: At one end, the junction sequence differs from germline, possibly due to a read error. The chain employs TRBV7-7 and TRBJ2-7; unclear D gene. The CDR3 spans 15 residues. The V gene's germline CDR1 is SSHAT and CDR2 FNYEAQ (reference sequence). The DNA of the CDR3 is TGTGCTAGCAGCCAAGAGGCACATAGCTCCTACGAGCAGTACTTC. Amino acids: CASSQEAHSSYEQYF.

J is TRBJ2-7 and V is TRBV4-1; no clear D gene. Germline V lookup: CDR1 MGHRA, CDR2 YSYEKL. Trimming pared 1 base from V and 5 bases from J, leaving 18 bases between. This CDR3 contains 16 residues. The CDR3 coding sequence is TGCGCCAGCAGCCAAGTAGGGCCACCCAGTCGGGACGAGCAGTACTTC. Translated: CASSQVGPPSRDEQYF.

This chain uses TRBV11-2 with TRBJ2-3; possibly TRBD2 for D (5 bases). The V gene's germline CDR1 is SGHAT and CDR2 FQNNGV. Trimming removed 7 bases from V and 7 bases from J, with 12 bases in between. The CDR3 consists of 12 residues. The CDR3 here is CASIGWEYTQYF. The CDR3 nucleotides are TGTGCCAGCATAGGGTGGGAGTATACGCAGTATTTT.

V is TRBV7-2 and J is TRBJ1-2; D is uncertain. The ends were cut back, 5 bases at V and 13 bases at J, with 14 bases in the middle. Germline CDR1 and CDR2: SGHTA and FQGNSA. The CDR3 consists of 11 residues. The chain's CDR3 is CASSPRRPVTF. The CDR3 bases are TGTGCCAGCAGCCCACGCAGGCCGGTCACCTTC.

The chain couples TRBV15 to TRBJ2-3; unclear D gene. V was shortened by 3 bases and J by 2 bases, with 15 bases between the two germline ends. Germline CDR1 is LNHNV and CDR2 is YYDKDF (reference sequence). The CDR3 has 16 residues. Here the CDR3 DNA reads TGTGCCACCAGCAGCCGAACCCGTCGTCTCACAGATACGCAGTATTTT. Amino acid sequence: CATSSRTRRLTDTQYF.

This clonotype was counted a few times. This chain joins TRBV6-2 or TRBV6-3 and TRBJ2-2; D is ambiguous. Between the trimmed V and J ends, which lost 7 bases and 1 base, there was a span of 16 bases. There are 16 residues in the CDR3. Per germline, CDR1 MNHEY and CDR2 SVGEGT. This chain's CDR3 is CASTIFRGRNTGELFF. The CDR3 coding sequence is TGTGCCAGCACCATCTTTCGAGGAAGGAACACCGGGGAGCTGTTTTTT.

The rearrangement links TRBV28 to TRBJ2-2; 8 nucleotides align to TRBD1. The germline V gene encodes CDR1 MDHEN and CDR2 SYDVKM. V was pared by 4 bases and J by 2 bases, with 3 bases of the junction left unmatched. This CDR3 contains 15 residues. The CDR3 spells CASSSTGENTGELFF. CDR3 DNA sequence: TGTGCCAGCAGTTCGACAGGGGAAAACACCGGGGAGCTGTTTTTT.

CDR3 nucleotide sequence: TGCAGCGTTGAAGATTCCCTTGGCCAGTTCTTC. This translates into CSVEDSLGQFF. The chain carries TRBV29-1 and TRBJ2-1, with D uncertain. Trimming removed 0 bases at V and 13 bases at J, with 10 bases between. There are 11 residues in the CDR3. From germline, CDR1 is SQVTM and CDR2 ANQGSEA.

This clonotype has a count of ten or more. The chain recombines TRBV5-1 with TRBJ2-1, with 9 positions matching TRBD2. After removal of 4 bases from V and 8 bases from J, the junction contained 13 bases not matched to a gene. Germline V gives CDR1 SGHRS, CDR2 YFSETQ. CDR3 size: 16 residues. DNA of the CDR3: TGCGCCAGCAGCGACGGGGGGCTAGCGGGACTCGATGAGCAGTTCTTC. Its protein product is CASSDGGLAGLDEQFF.

This chain uses TRBV28 with TRBJ2-7, with D maybe TRBD1 (6 bases). V dropped 6 bases and J dropped 0 bases, with 12 bases sitting between them. The length of the CDR3 is 14 residues. CDR1 is MDHEN, CDR2 SYDVKM, per germline. CDR3 in amino acids: CASRDRLSSYEQYF. The CDR3 nucleotides are TGTGCCAGCAGAGACAGGCTGAGCTCCTACGAGCAGTACTTC.

The rearrangement links TRBV4-3 to TRBJ1-3; D remains ambiguous. This CDR3 comprises 15 residues. V lost 0 bases to trimming and J lost 5 bases, with 11 bases between them. Germline V gene sequence: CDR1 LGHNA, CDR2 YSLEER. The CDR3 DNA is TGCGCCAGCAGCCAAGATCTGATCGTCAGAAACACCATATATTTT. It encodes CASSQDLIVRNTIYF.

This clonotype was observed a handful of times. The rearrangement joins TRBV6-1 to TRBJ2-2; perhaps TRBD2 as D (6 bases). This CDR3 contains 14 residues. Germline values: CDR1 MNHNS, CDR2 SASEGT. V was trimmed by 6 bases and J by 5 bases, leaving 13 bases between them. The CDR3 loop is CASRGGIFTGELFF. Here the CDR3 DNA reads TGTGCCAGCAGAGGCGGGATTTTTACCGGGGAGCTGTTTTTT.

There are a few counts of this clonotype. The genes are TRBV5-1 and TRBJ2-3; 10 nucleotides line up with TRBD2. CDR1 and CDR2 (germline): SGHRS, YFSETQ. With 4 bases clipped from V and 4 bases from J, the junction kept 3 bases outside the gene matches. The CDR3 runs to 14 residues. CDR3 in amino acids: CASSKREGADTQYF. CDR3 DNA: TGCGCCAGCAGCAAGCGGGAGGGGGCAGATACGCAGTATTTT.

This clonotype was counted a few times. The genes are TRBV7-8 and TRBJ2-2; D is possibly TRBD1 (5 bases). Germline lookup yields CDR1 SGHVS and CDR2 FQNEAQ. This CDR3 has 15 amino acids. With 8 bases removed from V and 0 bases from J, the gap between germline ends came to 13 bases. The CDR3 coding sequence is TGTGCCAGCTGGAAGACAGTAACGAACACCGGGGAGCTGTTTTTT. The encoded protein is CASWKTVTNTGELFF.

This chain joins TRBV11-2 and TRBJ2-2; 10 bases agree with TRBD1. The CDR3 has 19 amino acids. Germline V gene sequence: CDR1 SGHAT, CDR2 FQNNGV. After removal of 5 bases from V and 3 bases from J, the junction contained 15 bases not matched to a gene. The CDR3 is CASSLILASGTGDTGELFF. CDR3 bases: TGTGCCAGCAGCCTCATATTGGCCTCCGGGACAGGGGACACCGGGGAGCTGTTTTTT.

This clonotype occurred many times. V and J are TRBV29-1 and TRBJ2-2; a possible D gene is TRBD1 (6 bases). V lost 6 bases and J 0 bases, leaving 8 bases between the germline ends. The CDR3 runs 13 residues. Germline V gives CDR1 SQVTM, CDR2 ANQGSEA. CDR3 nucleotides: TGCAGCGTGACAGGTTCGAACACCGGGGAGCTGTTTTTT. It yields the protein CSVTGSNTGELFF.

The chain combines TRBV7-9 with TRBJ2-1, with TRBD1 identical over 10 bases. Looked up from germline, CDR1 is SEHNR and CDR2 is FQNEAQ (reference sequence). The V gene end was trimmed by 4 bases and the J gene end by 5 bases; junction bases not matched to a gene: 8. This CDR3 spans 16 amino acids. CDR3 region: CASSYTGTGEDNEQFF. The CDR3 coding sequence is TGTGCCAGCAGCTACACCGGGACAGGGGAGGACAATGAGCAGTTCTTC.

The V and J genes are TRBV4-2 and TRBJ2-7, with unresolved D. The CDR3 consists of 15 residues. V lost 0 bases, J lost 2 bases, and 11 bases lay in between. Germline V gene sequence: CDR1 LGHNA, CDR2 YNFKEQ. The CDR3 DNA sequence: TGTGCCAGCAGCCAAGAGGTGTCTGGACCCTACGAGCAGTACTTC. Translation: CASSQEVSGPYEQYF.

This clonotype has ten or more counts. This chain uses TRBV29-1 with TRBJ2-5, with a tentative D call TRBD1 (6 bases). The CDR3 has 11 residues. The V end was cut by 8 bases, the J end by 6 bases, with 13 bases between. Germline loops: CDR1 SQVTM, CDR2 ANQGSEA. The CDR3 DNA reads TGCAGCTTTAGACAGGTTCAGACCCAGTACTTC. Translating it yields CSFRQVQTQYF.

The chain links TRBV18 to TRBJ2-7; 10 nucleotides align to TRBD1. Germline CDR1 is KGHSH and CDR2 is LQKENI. The CDR3 sequence is 15 residues long. V shed 5 bases and J 2 bases; nucleotides not matched to a gene: 6. The CDR3 here is CASSDGQGGPYEQYF. The CDR3 coding sequence is TGTGCCAGCTCAGACGGACAGGGGGGTCCCTACGAGCAGTACTTC. Looking up the rest from reference TRBV18 and TRBJ2-7 gives the full variable domain: NAGVMQNPRHLVRRRGQEARLRCSPMKGHSHVYWYRQLPEEGLKFMVYLQKENIIDESGMPKERFSAEFPKEGPSILRIQQVVRGDSAAYFCASSDGQGGPYEQYFGPGTRLTVT.

This clonotype has just a few counts. The chain joins TRBV13 to TRBJ2-7; D is unclear. Germline CDR1 reads PRHDT; CDR2 reads FYEKMQ (reference sequence). This CDR3 is built from 13 residues. V was clipped by 4 bases and J by 5 bases, with 12 bases between them. CDR3 DNA sequence: TGTGCCAGCAGCTACACCCTTCAAAACGAGCAGTACTTC. It translates to CASSYTLQNEQYF.

This clonotype has more than one count but fewer than ten. The chain links TRBV6-1 to TRBJ1-5; D gene unclear. The CDR3 extends over 13 amino acids. Per the germline V gene, CDR1 is MNHNS and CDR2 is SASEGT. V was pared by 6 bases and J by 0 bases, with 6 bases between. The CDR3 region is CASRSDSNQPQHF. The CDR3 coding sequence is TGTGCCAGCAGAAGTGATAGCAATCAGCCCCAGCATTTT.

This clonotype came up many times. The chain links TRBV28 to TRBJ2-2; 8 nucleotides line up with TRBD1. This CDR3 region has 15 residues. Germline loops: CDR1 MDHEN, CDR2 SYDVKM. Trimming cost V 9 bases and J 4 bases; bases outside gene matches: 10. CDR3 nucleotide sequence: TGTGCCAGTGGCTCAGGGACAGGAATCACCGGGGAGCTGTTTTTT. Translation: CASGSGTGITGELFF.

This clonotype came up a few times. The J gene is TRBJ1-4, the V gene TRBV11-2; 11 bases are a match to TRBD1. The V gene's germline CDR1 is SGHAT and CDR2 FQNNGV. The CDR3 extends over 16 amino acids. V was clipped by 5 bases and J by 4 bases; unmatched bases: 6. This chain's CDR3 is CASSQGQGEVNEKLFF. In DNA, the CDR3 is TGTGCCAGCAGCCAGGGACAGGGGGAAGTTAATGAAAAACTGTTTTTT.